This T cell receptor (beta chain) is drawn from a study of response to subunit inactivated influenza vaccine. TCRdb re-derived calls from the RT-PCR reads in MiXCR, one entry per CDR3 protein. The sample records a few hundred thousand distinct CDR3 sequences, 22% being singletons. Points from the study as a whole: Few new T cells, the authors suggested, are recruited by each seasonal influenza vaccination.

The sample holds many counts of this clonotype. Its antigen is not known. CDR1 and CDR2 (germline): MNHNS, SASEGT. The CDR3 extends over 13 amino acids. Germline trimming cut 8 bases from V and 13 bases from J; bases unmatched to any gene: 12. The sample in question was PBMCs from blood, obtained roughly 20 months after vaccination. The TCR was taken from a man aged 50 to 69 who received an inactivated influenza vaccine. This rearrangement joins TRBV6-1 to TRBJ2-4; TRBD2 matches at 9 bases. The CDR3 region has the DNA TGTGCCAGCGGACGGGGTAGCGGGAGCCCCCAGTACTTC. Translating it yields CASGRGSGSPQYF.